This T cell receptor (beta chain) was recovered during a study of T cells in localized non-small cell lung cancer. Study-wide findings and caveats: Of the tissues analyzed, uninvolved adjacent lung showed maximal T cell clonality, greater than tumor.

Germline V lookup: CDR1 SGDLS, CDR2 YYNGEE. This CDR3 is 15 amino acids long. V lost 0 bases to trimming and J lost 6 bases, with 14 bases between them. Produced via immunoSEQ multiplex PCR; TCRdb's table is partial and in-frame only. This sample carries approximately 70,000 clones, 80% to 90% of them seen once, and the ten largest clones take around 4.7%. Turning to this clone: Its antigen is as yet unknown.

This clonotype originated in a man aged 40-75 years with stage II lung adenocarcinoma. V is TRBV9 and J is TRBJ2-3, with D possibly being TRBD1 (6 bases). Sequencing was performed on PBMCs, taken before any cancer treatment. The DNA of the CDR3 is TGTGCCAGCAGCGTAGGGAGCGGCACAGGGGATACGCAGTATTTT. Its translation: CASSVGSGTGDTQYF.